The 4 T cell receptor beta chains below all came from one sample that was sequenced in a study of blood T cells in healthy people across ages. A second about 7 to 12 cycle PCR used barcoded and J-beta primers. One entry per CDR3 protein results from TCRdb running MiXCR on the 5' RACE reads. Of approximately 810,000 distinct CDR3 sequences in the sample, more than 25% were seen once. Sequenced input: blood. All receptors derive from a woman of 80 years or more in good health.

Ten or more counts support this clonotype. The CDR3 DNA reads as TGTGCCACCCGGACAGTGTCGAACACTGAAGCTTTCTTT. It is translated as CATRTVSNTEAFF. V gene TRBV10-3 combines with J gene TRBJ1-1, with D possibly matching TRBD1 (6 bases). Germline assignment: CDR1 ENHRY and CDR2 SYGVKD. The CDR3 is 13 amino acids. V lost 10 bases and J lost 1, with 13 bases in between.

This chain connects TRBV2 to TRBJ1-1; TRBD1 agrees at 9 bases. Germline loops: CDR1 SNHLY, CDR2 FYNNEI. V lost 7 bases to trimming and J lost 4 bases; unmatched junction nucleotides: 4. CDR3 length equals 13 residues. The CDR3 here is CASNRQGGTEAFF. In DNA form, the CDR3 reads TGTGCCAGCAATCGACAGGGGGGCACTGAAGCTTTCTTT.

With respect to this clonotype: Lacking the conserved final phenylalanine or tryptophan, this CDR3 likely reflects a read error. This chain uses TRBV3-1 with TRBJ2-4; D call uncertain. The J call is uncertain, as TRBJ2-7 better fits the DNA end. Per germline, CDR1 LGHDT and CDR2 YNNKEL (reference sequence). CDR3 length: 13 residues. CDR3 in DNA: TGTGCCAGCAGCCCAGACAATAACTACGAGCAGTACTAC. Amino acids: CASSPDNNYEQYY.

To note about this clonotype: A much larger clone lies one base from this, so it may be a read error. The chain employs TRBV20-1 and TRBJ1-2, with D uncertain. CDR1 DFQATT and CDR2 SNEGSKA come from the germline V gene (reference sequence). The V and J ends lost 3 bases and 10 bases respectively, with 12 bases between them. The CDR3 runs to 11 residues. This chain's CDR3 is CSASVRHDYTF. In nucleotides, the CDR3 is TGCAGTGCTAGCGTTCGTCATGACTACACCTTC.